The clone carrying this T cell receptor (beta chain) was picked up a small number of times. Its antigen is not identified. The authors ran a second PCR of roughly 6 to 11 cycles using a sample-barcoded 5' primer and a J-beta primer mix. TCRdb processed the 5' RACE reads anew with MiXCR; each CDR3 protein has one entry. The sample yields about 1,500,000 distinct CDR3 sequences, 35% to 45% seen once. The germline V gene encodes CDR1 SGHAT and CDR2 FQDESV (reference sequence). The CDR3 loop spans 14 amino acids. The J segment lost 6 bases and the V segment lost 5 bases, leaving 7 bases of the junction unmatched. This specimen belongs to a study of blood T cells in healthy people across ages. Overall study results and limits: While age rose, TCR beta diversity per million T cells dropped in a roughly linear way. In these data, TCR beta diversity tracked strongly with naive T cell percentage.

At least 7 million PBMCs were isolated per sample. Material for sequencing was blood. This receptor was obtained from a woman between 18 and 29 years old in good health. The J gene is TRBJ2-7, the V gene TRBV11-1; TRBD1 matches 10 bases. CDR3 coding DNA: TGTGCCAGCAGCCTCGGACAGGGGGTTCGCGAGCAGTACTTC. Translating it yields CASSLGQGVREQYF.